This T cell receptor (beta chain) was sequenced during a study of blood T cell repertoires in COVID-19. Across the whole study: Donors in the United States, Italy and Spain gave samples during acute or convalescent COVID-19.

As processed by the authors: Estimation of nucleated cell counts was performed using reference gene primer amplification. Measured with immunoSEQ multiplex PCR; TCRdb has only the in-frame clones, and not every one. The V and J calls and clone size are taken from that table; D and trimming were inferred from the DNA. Of fewer than 300,000 clones listed, around 83% are singletons. The CDR3 totals 17 residues. Material for sequencing was peripheral blood. The chain joins TRBV21-1 to TRBJ1-5; the table's TRBD1 call for D was not verified on the DNA. TRBV21-1 is a pseudogene segment. The origin of this receptor is a man aged 80 or over with acute or convalescent COVID-19. The CDR3 DNA reads TGTGCCAGCAGCAAAAGGGGCAGGGGCGGGAGCAATCAGCCCCAGCATTTT. Translation: CASSKRGRGGSNQPQHF.